This T cell receptor beta chain came from a study of circulating CD8 cells and anti-PD-1 response in melanoma. By share, this clonotype ranks as large (0.1 to 1%). The antigen is undetermined. From live CD3+CD8+TCRalphabeta+ cells, four PD-1 and/or TIGIT subsets were sorted. General study results and limits: A small cohort with few responders supplied the baseline and M1 comparisons.

Using about 15 ng of total RNA, TCR libraries were made with the QIAseq Immune Repertoire TCR panel. One entry per CDR3 protein, called by TCRdb with MiXCR from the reads. The top ten clones hold approximately 50% of a sample with roughly 140 distinct CDR3 sequences, about 10% of them seen once. The CDR3 runs 14 residues. V was cut by 0 bases and J by 5 bases, with 10 bases left in between. Germline CDR1 and CDR2: LGHNA and YNFKEQ. The J gene is TRBJ1-2, the V gene TRBV4-2; possibly TRBD1 for D (6 bases). The TCR originated in a human donor with melanoma. Sequencing was performed on CD8+ T cells from PBMCs, taken at baseline or after one month of anti-PD-1 therapy (not recorded which). The CDR3 reads CASSQDEGGYGYTF. Here the CDR3 DNA reads TGTGCCAGCAGCCAAGATGAGGGGGGTTATGGCTACACCTTC.